These 30 T cell receptor beta chains came from one sample sequenced in a study of blood T cell repertoires in COVID-19. Using immunoSEQ multiplex PCR, the repertoire was profiled, and TCRdb retains in-frame clones only, with some absent. The table shows about 270,000 clones, with around 81% occurring only once. Sequencing was done on a sample of peripheral blood. The source of these receptors is a woman in her sixties or seventies with active or convalescent COVID-19.

The chain carries TRBV6-5 and TRBJ1-5, with a possible D match to TRBD1 (5 bases). V was pared by 5 bases and J by 1 base, with 9 bases between. From germline, CDR1 is MNHEY and CDR2 SVGAGI. The CDR3 runs to 14 residues. CDR3 amino acids: CASSLQGSNQPQHF. Written as DNA, the CDR3 is TGTGCCAGCAGTCTTCAGGGAAGCAATCAGCCCCAGCATTTT.

This chain connects TRBV6-2 or TRBV6-3 to TRBJ1-3; no firm D call. Germline V gene data show CDR1 as MNHEY and CDR2 as SVGEGT. The CDR3 is made up of 15 amino acids. V was pared by 4 bases and J by 4 bases, with 14 bases between. CDR3 amino acids: CASSFMSFGGNTIYF. CDR3 DNA sequence: TGTGCCAGCAGTTTCATGAGCTTCGGGGGAAACACCATATATTTT.

The chain combines TRBV5-3 with TRBJ1-2; 9 bases match TRBD1. TRBV5-3 is labeled an ORF, and its function is uncertain. This CDR3 is 16 amino acids long. V lost 4 bases and J lost 5; bases outside the gene matches: 12. The DNA for the CDR3 is TGTGCCAGAAGCCCGTCCCGGGGGACAGGGAAATATGGCTACACCTTC. Translating it yields CARSPSRGTGKYGYTF.

CDR3 DNA sequence: TGCAGCGTTGAAGAGGGGCAGGAGACTGAAGCTTTCTTT. Protein sequence: CSVEEGQETEAFF. The gene calls are TRBV29-1 and TRBJ1-1, with D possibly TRBD1 on 5 matching bases. Deletions cut 0 bases from V and 5 bases from J, with 10 bases between. The germline V gene has CDR1 SQVTM and CDR2 ANQGSEA. CDR3 length: 13 amino acids.

The genes are TRBV2 and TRBJ1-1; 8 bases line up with TRBD1. V shed 10 bases and J 9 bases; nucleotides not matched to a gene: 16. Germline CDR1 SNHLY, CDR2 FYNNEI. This CDR3 has 14 residues. CDR3 DNA sequence: TGTGCCACCTCGGACAGGGAGGGAAAGGGTAAAGCTTTCTTT. Its protein product is CATSDREGKGKAFF.

J is TRBJ2-3 and V is TRBV5-4; 13 bases map to TRBD2. Germline-derived CDR1 and CDR2 are SGHNT and YYREEE (reference sequence). J was trimmed by 2 bases and V by 3 bases; bases with no gene match: 12. The CDR3 is 19 residues long. The CDR3 nucleotides read TGTGCCAGCAGCTCAGGACTAGCGGGGGCGCCTACTTACACAGATACGCAGTATTTT. This gives the protein CASSSGLAGAPTYTDTQYF.

In the case of this clone: One junction end does not reproduce the germline sequence, and a read error may be involved. The CDR3 DNA sequence: TGTGCCATCAGTCTAACCGGGACATCCGATTCACCCCCCCACTTT. Translated, it gives CAISLTGTSDSPPHF. The gene calls are TRBV10-3 and TRBJ1-6; D is possibly TRBD1 (6 bases). This CDR3 is 15 amino acids long. Per the germline V gene, CDR1 is ENHRY and CDR2 is SYGVKD.

The CDR3 DNA sequence: TGTGCCAGCAGCCAATCGCGGAGCACTGAAGCTTTCTTT. Translation: CASSQSRSTEAFF. The chain couples TRBV14 to TRBJ1-1; D unclear. The CDR3 totals 13 residues. In germline, CDR1 is SGHDN, CDR2 FVKESK. Deletions cut 2 bases from V and 4 bases from J, with 8 bases between.

This rearrangement joins TRBV2 to TRBJ2-3; 13 bases fit TRBD2. The CDR3 length is 19 residues. Unmatched junction bases numbered 11, after V lost 3 bases and J lost 2 bases. Germline V gene sequence: CDR1 SNHLY, CDR2 FYNNEI. CDR3 region: CASSDDTGGLAGDTDTQYF. Written as DNA, the CDR3 is TGTGCCAGCAGTGACGACACGGGTGGACTAGCGGGGGACACAGATACGCAGTATTTT.

The V and J genes are TRBV19 and TRBJ1-5; 7 bases match TRBD1. The length of the CDR3 is 15 residues. CDR1 and CDR2 (germline): LNHDA, SQIVND (reference sequence). After removal of 5 bases from V and 0 bases from J, the junction contained 4 bases not matched to a gene. Here the CDR3 DNA reads TGTGCCAGTAGTGGGGGACAGACTAGCAATCAGCCCCAGCATTTT. Translated, it gives CASSGGQTSNQPQHF. The variable domain in full, with the rest retrieved from reference TRBV19 and TRBJ1-5, is DGGITQSPKYLFRKEGQNVTLSCEQNLNHDAMYWYRQDPGQGLRLIYYSQIVNDFQKGDIAEGYSVSREKKESFPLTVTSAQKNPTAFYLCASSGGQTSNQPQHFGDGTRLSIL.

The chain is built from TRBV7-6 and TRBJ2-5, with a tentative D call TRBD1 (6 bases). Germline V gene sequence: CDR1 SGHVS, CDR2 FNYEAQ. CDR3 length: 14 residues. V lost 5 bases and J lost 2, with 12 bases in between. CDR3 DNA: TGTGCCAGCAGCCGATACCAGGGGCAAGAGACCCAGTACTTC. It encodes CASSRYQGQETQYF.

The rearrangement uses TRBV28 and TRBJ1-2; tentative D call: TRBD1 (6 bases). The CDR3 has 12 amino acids. V was trimmed by 3 bases and J by 5 bases, leaving 7 bases between them. Germline assignment: CDR1 MDHEN and CDR2 SYDVKM. In DNA form, the CDR3 reads TGTGCCAGCAGTTTTCAGGGGTATGGCTACACCTTC. It is translated as CASSFQGYGYTF.

The V gene is TRBV5-1, the J gene TRBJ2-1; 11 nucleotides agree with TRBD2. The CDR3 has 15 residues. V gave up 3 bases and J gave up 5 bases; unmatched junction bases: 4. CDR1 is SGHRS, CDR2 YFSETQ, per germline. The CDR3 loop reads CASSSGTSGNNEQFF. Written as DNA, the CDR3 is TGCGCCAGCAGCTCCGGGACTAGCGGTAACAATGAGCAGTTCTTC.

V usage is TRBV4-1 and J usage is TRBJ2-3; tentative D call: TRBD2 (5 bases). CDR1 is MGHRA and CDR2 is YSYEKL in the germline V gene. This CDR3 is built from 14 residues. Trimming removed 5 bases from V and 5 bases from J, with 14 bases in between. Here the CDR3 DNA reads TGCGCCAGCAGCTCCGCAGGAGGCAGAGATACGCAGTATTTT. Protein: CASSSAGGRDTQYF.

As to this clone: Other nucleotide sequences in the sample specify the same CDR3. The chain recombines TRBV20-1 with TRBJ1-2; no reliable D call. Per the germline V gene, CDR1 is DFQATT and CDR2 is SNEGSKA (reference sequence). V lost 3 bases, J lost 2 bases, and 4 bases lay in between. The CDR3 is made up of 11 amino acids. For the CDR3, the DNA is TGCAGTGCTAGCAGGAACTATGGCTACACCTTC. Residues: CSASRNYGYTF.

V is TRBV9 and J is TRBJ1-1, with 9 nucleotides matching TRBD1. V shed 5 bases and J 4 bases; nucleotides not matched to a gene: 6. CDR1 is SGDLS and CDR2 is YYNGEE in the germline V gene. The CDR3 is 14 residues long. CDR3 coding DNA: TGTGCCAGCAGGTCCGGGACAGGGCTCACTGAAGCTTTCTTT. This sequence encodes CASRSGTGLTEAFF.

This sequence joins TRBV7-2 and TRBJ1-4; TRBD1 matches at 9 bases. The trim removed 5 bases at V and 8 bases at J, leaving 9 bases unmatched. The CDR3 is 15 amino acids. Per the germline V gene, CDR1 is SGHTA and CDR2 is FQGNSA. The CDR3 protein is CASSPPGQGSEKLFF. The CDR3, as DNA: TGTGCCAGCAGCCCACCGGGACAGGGTTCCGAAAAACTGTTTTTT. Full variable domain (missing parts from reference TRBV7-2 and TRBJ1-4): GAGVSQSPSNKVTEKGKDVELRCDPISGHTALYWYRQSLGQGLEFLIYFQGNSAPDKSGLPSDRFSAERTGGSVSTLTIQRTQQEDSAVYLCASSPPGQGSEKLFFGSGTQLSVL.

The chain employs TRBV12-3 or TRBV12-4 and TRBJ1-1, with no clear D. The CDR3 spans 11 residues. Trimming removed 6 bases at V and 4 bases at J, with 6 bases between. The chain's CDR3 is CASRSSTEAFF. In nucleotides, the CDR3 is TGTGCCAGCAGATCTAGCACTGAAGCTTTCTTT.

The chain recombines TRBV2 with TRBJ1-3, with D possibly matching TRBD1 (6 bases). Trimming took off 11 bases at V and 7 bases at J, with 30 bases between the two ends. This CDR3 is 17 amino acids long. The V gene's germline CDR1 is SNHLY and CDR2 FYNNEI. CDR3 sequence reads: CACLGGPRERVSNTIYF. CDR3 coding DNA: TGTGCCTGCTTAGGGGGACCGCGAGAACGGGTATCTAACACCATATATTTT.

This sequence joins TRBV7-9 and TRBJ1-2; TRBD1 aligns across 9 bases. The germline CDR1 and CDR2 sequences are SEHNR and FQNEAQ (reference sequence). CDR3 size: 15 residues. The V segment lost 4 bases and the J segment 4 bases; nucleotides outside the gene matches: 7. CDR3 in amino acids: CASSSWTGEGYGYTF. CDR3 bases: TGTGCCAGCAGCTCTTGGACAGGGGAAGGCTATGGCTACACCTTC. Variable domain in full (rest from reference TRBV7-9 and TRBJ1-2): DTGVSQNPRHKITKRGQNVTFRCDPISEHNRLYWYRQTLGQGPEFLTYFQNEAQLEKSRLLSDRFSAERPKGSFSTLEIQRTEQGDSAMYLCASSSWTGEGYGYTFGSGTRLTVV.

This clone was found once. This rearrangement joins TRBV29-1 to TRBJ1-2; 8 bases agree with TRBD1. This CDR3 is built from 13 residues. The trim removed 5 bases at V and 4 bases at J, leaving 6 bases unmatched. CDR1 and CDR2 (germline): SQVTM, ANQGSEA. The CDR3 is CSVSGDRGYGYTF. In nucleotides, the CDR3 is TGCAGCGTTTCCGGCGACAGGGGCTATGGCTACACCTTC.

The V call is TRBV7-9, the J call TRBJ1-1; 11 bases match TRBD1. Per the germline V gene, CDR1 is SEHNR and CDR2 is FQNEAQ (reference sequence). This CDR3 has 14 amino acids. Trimming took 6 bases from V and 3 from J; bases not matched to a gene: 3. The CDR3 DNA follows: TGTGCCAGCAGACCGGGACAGGGGGACACTGAAGCTTTCTTT. This gives the protein CASRPGQGDTEAFF.

The chain uses TRBV14 and TRBJ1-1; D gene uncertain. The germline V gene has CDR1 SGHDN and CDR2 FVKESK. The CDR3 has 14 amino acids. V dropped 2 bases and J dropped 4 bases, with 11 bases sitting between them. The CDR3: CASSQLRGSTEAFF. The CDR3 nucleotides are TGTGCCAGCAGCCAATTACGCGGGAGCACTGAAGCTTTCTTT.

V and J are TRBV4-3 and TRBJ2-7; no reliable D call. CDR1 is LGHNA and CDR2 is YSLEER in the germline V gene. The CDR3 spans 16 residues. V dropped 0 bases and J dropped 2 bases, with 14 bases sitting between them. The CDR3 loop reads CASSQDHGGLPYEQYF. CDR3 in DNA: TGCGCCAGCAGCCAAGATCACGGCGGATTGCCCTACGAGCAGTACTTC.

This clone was seen a few times. V is TRBV18 and J is TRBJ2-7; 9 bases line up with TRBD1. Trimming cost V 4 bases and J 0 bases; bases outside gene matches: 7. The CDR3 is 16 residues long. Germline-derived CDR1 and CDR2 are KGHSH and LQKENI. CDR3 coding DNA: TGTGCCAGCTCACAAGCCGGGACAGGGAGCTCCTACGAGCAGTACTTC. This encodes CASSQAGTGSSYEQYF.

The chain combines TRBV10-3 with TRBJ2-1; 10 bases line up with TRBD1. Trimming at V came to 6 bases and at J to 10 bases, leaving 3 bases not matched to a gene. Germline CDR1 and CDR2: ENHRY and SYGVKD. CDR3 length equals 12 residues. CDR3: CAISLDRGEQFF. CDR3 DNA: TGTGCCATCAGCCTGGACAGGGGGGAGCAGTTCTTC.

The chain couples TRBV5-6 to TRBJ1-4; D is uncertain. Germline V gene sequence: CDR1 SGHDT, CDR2 YYEEEE. The ends were cut back, 4 bases at V and 7 bases at J, with 11 bases in the middle. The CDR3 loop spans 13 amino acids. The CDR3 loop is CASSRDTREKLFF. In DNA form, the CDR3 reads TGTGCCAGCAGCCGAGATACTCGTGAAAAACTGTTTTTT. Full variable domain (remainder filled in from reference TRBV5-6 and TRBJ1-4): DAGVTQSPTHLIKTRGQQVTLRCSPKSGHDTVSWYQQALGQGPQFIFQYYEEEERQRGNFPDRFSGHQFPNYSSELNVNALLLGDSALYLCASSRDTREKLFFGSGTQLSVL.

Of note for this clone: The same CDR3 arises from other DNA sequences in this sample as well. The rearrangement links TRBV5-6 to TRBJ1-2; TRBD1 matches at 8 bases. Germline CDR1 SGHDT, CDR2 YYEEEE. The V and J ends lost 4 bases and 4 bases, in that order; junction bases with no gene match: 3. This CDR3 is 13 amino acids long. The CDR3 DNA is TGTGCCAGCAGCACGGACAGGGCCTATGGCTACACCTTC. Translated, it gives CASSTDRAYGYTF.

The gene calls are TRBV11-2 and TRBJ2-3; possible D gene TRBD1, 7 bases. V lost 0 bases and J lost 0, with 16 bases in between. The CDR3 spans 18 residues. Germline lookup yields CDR1 SGHAT and CDR2 FQNNGV. The CDR3 spells CASSLDWGAGGSTDTQYF. The CDR3 DNA reads TGTGCCAGCAGCTTAGATTGGGGGGCAGGGGGTAGCACAGATACGCAGTATTTT.

In nucleotides, the CDR3 is TGTGCCAGCAGGGCGACAGGGAGCGTCGTGCGGAACACTGAAGCTTTCTTT. Protein: CASRATGSVVRNTEAFF. J is TRBJ1-1 and V is TRBV4-2; 7 bases are shared with TRBD1. The CDR3 spans 17 residues. Per the germline V gene, CDR1 is LGHNA and CDR2 is YNFKEQ. V trimming: 6 bases; J trimming: 1 base; junction bases outside the gene matches: 14.